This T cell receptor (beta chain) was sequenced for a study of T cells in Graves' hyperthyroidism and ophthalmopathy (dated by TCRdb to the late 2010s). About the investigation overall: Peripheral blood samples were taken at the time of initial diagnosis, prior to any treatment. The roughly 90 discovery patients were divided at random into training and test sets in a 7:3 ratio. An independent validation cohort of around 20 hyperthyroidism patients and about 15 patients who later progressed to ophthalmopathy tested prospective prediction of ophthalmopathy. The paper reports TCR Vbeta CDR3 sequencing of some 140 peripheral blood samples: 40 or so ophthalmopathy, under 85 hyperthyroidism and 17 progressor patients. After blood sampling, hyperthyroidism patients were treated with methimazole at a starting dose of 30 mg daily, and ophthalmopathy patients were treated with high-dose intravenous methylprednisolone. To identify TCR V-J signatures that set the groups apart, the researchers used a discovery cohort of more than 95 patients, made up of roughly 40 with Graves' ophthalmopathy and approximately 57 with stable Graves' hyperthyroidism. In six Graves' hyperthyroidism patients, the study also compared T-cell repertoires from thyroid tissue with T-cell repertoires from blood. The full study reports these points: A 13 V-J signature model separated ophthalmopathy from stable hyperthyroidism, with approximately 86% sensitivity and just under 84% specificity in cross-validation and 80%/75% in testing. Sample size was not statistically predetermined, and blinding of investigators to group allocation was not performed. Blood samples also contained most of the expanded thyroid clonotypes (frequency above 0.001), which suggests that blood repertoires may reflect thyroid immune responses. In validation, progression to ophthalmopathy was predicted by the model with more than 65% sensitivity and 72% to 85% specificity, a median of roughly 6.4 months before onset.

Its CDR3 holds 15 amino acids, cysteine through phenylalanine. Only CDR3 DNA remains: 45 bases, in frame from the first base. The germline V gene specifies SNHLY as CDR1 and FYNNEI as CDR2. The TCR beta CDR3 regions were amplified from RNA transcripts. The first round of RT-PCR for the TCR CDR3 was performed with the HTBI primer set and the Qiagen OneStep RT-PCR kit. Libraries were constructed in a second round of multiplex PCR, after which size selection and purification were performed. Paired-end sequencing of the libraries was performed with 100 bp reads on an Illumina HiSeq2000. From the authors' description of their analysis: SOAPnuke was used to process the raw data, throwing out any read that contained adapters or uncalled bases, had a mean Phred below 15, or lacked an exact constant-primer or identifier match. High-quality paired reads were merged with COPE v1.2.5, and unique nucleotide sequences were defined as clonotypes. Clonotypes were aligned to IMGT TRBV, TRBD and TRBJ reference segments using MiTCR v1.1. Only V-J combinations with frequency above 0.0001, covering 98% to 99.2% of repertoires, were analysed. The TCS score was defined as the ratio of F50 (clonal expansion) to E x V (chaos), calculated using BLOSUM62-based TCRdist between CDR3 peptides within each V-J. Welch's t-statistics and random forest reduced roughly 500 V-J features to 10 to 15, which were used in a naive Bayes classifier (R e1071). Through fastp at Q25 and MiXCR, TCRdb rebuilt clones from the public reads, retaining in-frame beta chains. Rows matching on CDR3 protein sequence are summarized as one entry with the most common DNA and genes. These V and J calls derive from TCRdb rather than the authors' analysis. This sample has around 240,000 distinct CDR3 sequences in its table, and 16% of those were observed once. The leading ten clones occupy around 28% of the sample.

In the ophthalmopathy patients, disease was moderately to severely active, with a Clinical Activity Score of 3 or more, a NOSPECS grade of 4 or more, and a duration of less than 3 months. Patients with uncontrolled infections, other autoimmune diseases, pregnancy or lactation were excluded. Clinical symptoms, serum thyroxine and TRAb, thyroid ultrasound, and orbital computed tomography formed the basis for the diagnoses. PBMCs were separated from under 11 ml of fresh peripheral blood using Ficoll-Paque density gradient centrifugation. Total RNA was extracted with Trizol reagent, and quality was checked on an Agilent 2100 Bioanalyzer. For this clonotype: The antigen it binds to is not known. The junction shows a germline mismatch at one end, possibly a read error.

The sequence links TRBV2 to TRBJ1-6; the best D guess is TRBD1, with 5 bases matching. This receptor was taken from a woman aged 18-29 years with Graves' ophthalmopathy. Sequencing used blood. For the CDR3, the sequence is CASSEVGGLYSPLHF. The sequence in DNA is TGCGCCAGCAGTGAAGTTGGGGGATTATATTCACCCCTCCACTTT.